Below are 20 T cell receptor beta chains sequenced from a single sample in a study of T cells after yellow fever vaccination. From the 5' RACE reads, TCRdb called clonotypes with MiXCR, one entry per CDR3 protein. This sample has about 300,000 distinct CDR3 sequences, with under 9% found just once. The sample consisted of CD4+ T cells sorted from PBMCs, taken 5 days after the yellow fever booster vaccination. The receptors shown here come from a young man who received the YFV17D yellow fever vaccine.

CDR3 region: CASSLALAGDADTQYF. CDR3 sequence (DNA): TGCGCCAGCAGCTTGGCGCTAGCGGGGGACGCAGATACGCAGTATTTT. The chain has TRBV5-1 and TRBJ2-3; 10 bases match TRBD2. The CDR3 loop spans 16 amino acids. Germline V gives CDR1 SGHRS, CDR2 YFSETQ. Trimming removed 0 bases from V and 4 bases from J; junction bases left unmatched: 5.

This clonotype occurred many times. The CDR3 reads CATSDSNRDSGNQPQHF. DNA of the CDR3: TGTGCCACCAGTGATTCGAACCGGGACAGCGGTAATCAGCCCCAGCATTTT. This chain joins TRBV24-1 and TRBJ1-5, with TRBD1 matching 7 bases. Per the germline V gene, CDR1 is KGHDR and CDR2 is SFDVKD. V gave up 2 bases and J gave up 4 bases; unmatched junction bases: 10. The length of the CDR3 is 17 residues.

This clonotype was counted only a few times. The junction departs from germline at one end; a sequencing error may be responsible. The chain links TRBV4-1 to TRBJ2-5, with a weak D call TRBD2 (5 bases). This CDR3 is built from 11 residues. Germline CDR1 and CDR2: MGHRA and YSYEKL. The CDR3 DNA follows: TGCGCCAGCATCCGGAGCGACCCCGGGGACTTC. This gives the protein CASIRSDPGDF.

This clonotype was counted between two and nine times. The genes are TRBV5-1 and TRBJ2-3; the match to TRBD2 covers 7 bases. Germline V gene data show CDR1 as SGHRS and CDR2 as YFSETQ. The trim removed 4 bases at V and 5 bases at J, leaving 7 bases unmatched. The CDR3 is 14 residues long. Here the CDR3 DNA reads TGCGCCAGCAGCGCCGGACTAGTCGGAGATACGCAGTATTTT. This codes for CASSAGLVGDTQYF.

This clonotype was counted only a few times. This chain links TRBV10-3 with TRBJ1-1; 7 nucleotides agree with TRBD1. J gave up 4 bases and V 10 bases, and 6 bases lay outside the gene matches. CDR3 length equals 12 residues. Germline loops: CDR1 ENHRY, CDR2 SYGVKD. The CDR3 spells CATGGTATEAFF. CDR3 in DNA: TGTGCCACCGGAGGGACAGCCACTGAAGCTTTCTTT.

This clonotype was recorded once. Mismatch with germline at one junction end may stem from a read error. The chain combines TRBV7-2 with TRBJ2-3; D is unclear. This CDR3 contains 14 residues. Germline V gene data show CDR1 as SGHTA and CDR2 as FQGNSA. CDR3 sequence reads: CASSLDGNTDTQFF. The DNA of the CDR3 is TGTGCCAGCAGCTTAGACGGAAACACAGATACGCAGTTTTTT.

CDR3 amino acids: CSASDYTDTQYF. The DNA for the CDR3 is TGCAGTGCTAGCGACTACACAGATACGCAGTATTTT. The V gene is TRBV20-1, the J gene TRBJ2-3, with D perhaps TRBD2 (5 bases). The CDR3 consists of 12 residues. V was shortened by 3 bases and J by 2 bases, with 6 bases between the two germline ends. Per the germline V gene, CDR1 is DFQATT and CDR2 is SNEGSKA (reference sequence).

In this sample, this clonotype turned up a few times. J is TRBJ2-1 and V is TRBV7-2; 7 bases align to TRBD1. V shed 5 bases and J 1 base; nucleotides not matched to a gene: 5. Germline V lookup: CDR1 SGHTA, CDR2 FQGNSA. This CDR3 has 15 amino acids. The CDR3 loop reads CASSGDRASYNEQFF. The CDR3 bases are TGTGCCAGCAGCGGAGACAGGGCTTCCTACAATGAGCAGTTCTTC. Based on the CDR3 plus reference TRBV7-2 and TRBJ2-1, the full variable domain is GAGVSQSPSNKVTEKGKDVELRCDPISGHTALYWYRQSLGQGLEFLIYFQGNSAPDKSGLPSDRFSAERTGGSVSTLTIQRTQQEDSAVYLCASSGDRASYNEQFFGPGTRLTVL.

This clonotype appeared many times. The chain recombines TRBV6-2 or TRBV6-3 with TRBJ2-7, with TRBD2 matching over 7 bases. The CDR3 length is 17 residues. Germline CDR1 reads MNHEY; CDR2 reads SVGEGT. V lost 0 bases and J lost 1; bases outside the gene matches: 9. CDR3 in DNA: TGTGCCAGCAGTTACTCGATCTTGCTAGCGGAGTCCTACGAGCAGTACGTC. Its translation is CASSYSILLAESYEQYV.

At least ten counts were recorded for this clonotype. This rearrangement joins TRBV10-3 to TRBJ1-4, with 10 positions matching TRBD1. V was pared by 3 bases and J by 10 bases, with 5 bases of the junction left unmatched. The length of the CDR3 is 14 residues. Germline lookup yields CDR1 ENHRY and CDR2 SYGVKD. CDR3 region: CAISDSGQGRKLFF. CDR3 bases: TGTGCCATCAGTGACTCGGGACAGGGGAGAAAACTGTTTTTT.

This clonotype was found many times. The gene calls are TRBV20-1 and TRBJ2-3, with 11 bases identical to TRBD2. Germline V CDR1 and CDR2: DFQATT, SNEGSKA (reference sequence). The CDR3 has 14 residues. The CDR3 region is CSVPLLAGADTQYF. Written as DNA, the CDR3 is TGCAGCGTTCCCTTACTAGCGGGGGCGGATACGCAGTATTTT.

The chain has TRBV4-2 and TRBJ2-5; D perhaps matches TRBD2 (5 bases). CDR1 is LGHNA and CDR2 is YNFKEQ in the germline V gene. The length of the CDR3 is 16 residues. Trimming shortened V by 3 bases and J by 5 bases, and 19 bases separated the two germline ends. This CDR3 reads CASSQGEGRLRETQYF. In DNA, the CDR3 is TGTGCCAGCAGCCAGGGAGAGGGAAGACTCCGGGAGACCCAGTACTTC.

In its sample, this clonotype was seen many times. CDR3 residues: CSVERTGRTDTQYF. The CDR3 nucleotides are TGCAGCGTTGAGAGGACAGGCCGCACAGATACGCAGTATTTT. The chain links TRBV29-1 to TRBJ2-3, with 7 bases matching TRBD1. The CDR3 totals 14 residues. Looked up from germline, CDR1 is SQVTM and CDR2 is ANQGSEA. V lost 3 bases, J lost 1 base, and 4 bases stayed unmatched.

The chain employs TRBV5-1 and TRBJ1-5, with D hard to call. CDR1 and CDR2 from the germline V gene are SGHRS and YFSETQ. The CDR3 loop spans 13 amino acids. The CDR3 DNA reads TGCACCGGAAAAAAGACGGTCCCAATGCCCCAGCATTTT. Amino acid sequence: CTGKKTVPMPQHF.

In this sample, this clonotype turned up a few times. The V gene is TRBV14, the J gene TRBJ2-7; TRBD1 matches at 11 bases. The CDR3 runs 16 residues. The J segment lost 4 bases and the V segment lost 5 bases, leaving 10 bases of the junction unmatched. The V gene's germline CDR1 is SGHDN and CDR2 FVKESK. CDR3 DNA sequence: TGTGCCAGCAGCTACGTAGGGGACAGGGGGAATTACGAGCAGTACTTC. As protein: CASSYVGDRGNYEQYF.

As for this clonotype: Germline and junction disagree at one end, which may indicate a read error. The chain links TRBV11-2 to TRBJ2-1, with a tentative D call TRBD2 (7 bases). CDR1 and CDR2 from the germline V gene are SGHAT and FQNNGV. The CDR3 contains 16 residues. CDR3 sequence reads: CASSVDGGGFYNEQFF. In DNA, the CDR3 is TGTGCCAGCAGCGTAGATGGCGGGGGCTTCTACAATGAGCAGTTCTTC. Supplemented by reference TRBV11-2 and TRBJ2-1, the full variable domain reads EAGVAQSPRYKIIEKRQSVAFWCNPISGHATLYWYQQILGQGPKLLIQFQNNGVVDDSQLPKDRFSAERLKGVDSTLKIQPAKLEDSAVYLCASSVDGGGFYNEQFFGPGTRLTVL.

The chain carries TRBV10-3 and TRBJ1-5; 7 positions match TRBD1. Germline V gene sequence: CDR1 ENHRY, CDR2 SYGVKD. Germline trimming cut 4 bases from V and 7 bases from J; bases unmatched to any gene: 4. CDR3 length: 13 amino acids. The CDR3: CAISAGTEQPQHF. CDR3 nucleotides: TGTGCCATCAGTGCCGGGACAGAACAGCCCCAGCATTTT.

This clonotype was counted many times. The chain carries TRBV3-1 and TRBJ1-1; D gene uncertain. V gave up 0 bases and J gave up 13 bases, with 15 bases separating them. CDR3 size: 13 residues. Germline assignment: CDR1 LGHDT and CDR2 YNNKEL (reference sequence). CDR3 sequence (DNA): TGTGCCAGCAGCCAAGATCCTCCGTACCGGTATTTCTTT. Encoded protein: CASSQDPPYRYFF.

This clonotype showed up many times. The CDR3: CASSVLAGIQETQYF. The CDR3, as DNA: TGTGCCAGCAGCGTACTAGCGGGGATACAAGAGACCCAGTACTTC. The chain employs TRBV9 and TRBJ2-5, with TRBD2 matching over 9 bases. The CDR3 sequence is 15 residues long. With V trimmed by 1 base and J by 2 bases, 3 bases remained unmatched. Germline V gives CDR1 SGDLS, CDR2 YYNGEE.

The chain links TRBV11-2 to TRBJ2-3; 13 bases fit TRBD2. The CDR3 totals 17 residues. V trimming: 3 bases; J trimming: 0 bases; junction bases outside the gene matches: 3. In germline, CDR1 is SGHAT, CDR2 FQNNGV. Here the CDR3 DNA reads TGTGCCAGCAGCTTGGGGACTAGCGGGGTCAGCACAGATACGCAGTATTTT. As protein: CASSLGTSGVSTDTQYF.